The rows below give T cell receptor beta chains drawn from one sample of a study of blood T cell repertoires in COVID-19. Repertoires were generated with immunoSEQ multiplex PCR, while TCRdb's copy carries only in-frame clones and drops some. The sample comprises about 94,000 clones, more than 65% of which are singletons, and around 6.5% rests with the top ten. Sequences were obtained from peripheral blood. Receptors were obtained from a man between 60 and 75 years old with acute or convalescent COVID-19. The CDR3 runs from the conserved cysteine through the conserved F or W. D genes are given only for firm matches. Clone sizes are given selectively: once, few, many, or a class where the clone is expanded.

j_call clone_size d_call v_call cdr3_nt cdr3_aa
TRBJ1-2 - TRBD1 TRBV9 TGTGCCAGCAGCGTTAGCCTCGGGACAGGGTCCTATGGCTACACCTTC CASSVSLGTGSYGYTF
TRBJ1-2 - - TRBV7-2 TGTGCCAGCAGCGACGCAGGTGCCTATGGCTACACCTTC CASSDAGAYGYTF
TRBJ1-5 - TRBD1 TRBV6-6 TGTGCCAGCAGTTTGACAGGGGGTAATCAGCCCCAGCATTTT CASSLTGGNQPQHF
TRBJ1-2 - TRBD1 TRBV2 TGTGCCAGCAGAACCGGGACAGGGACTAACTATGGCTACACCTTC CASRTGTGTNYGYTF
TRBJ1-6 - - TRBV5-4 TGTGCCAGCAGCCAACAGATTAATTCACCCCTCCACTTT CASSQQINSPLHF
TRBJ2-5 - TRBD1 TRBV5-4 TGTGCCAGCAGCTTGGTCCGACAGGGGAGAGAGACCCAGTACTTC CASSLVRQGRETQYF
TRBJ1-4 - TRBD1 TRBV2 TGTGCCAGCAGTGGACAGGGAACTGAAAAACTGTTTTTT CASSGQGTEKLFF
TRBJ1-1 - - TRBV5-6 TGTGCCAGCAGCTTGGTAGGGGCAACTGAAGCTTTCTTT CASSLVGATEAFF
TRBJ2-2 medium-sized - TRBV6-5 TGTGCCAGCAGCCGGGGAACTGGGGTTCCCGGGGAGCTGTTTTTT CASSRGTGVPGELFF
TRBJ2-1 - TRBD1 TRBV5-4 TGTGCCAGCAGCTTAGGGGGCCGGAACAACAATGAGCAGTTCTTC CASSLGGRNNNEQFF
TRBJ1-2 - TRBD1 TRBV5-1 TGCGCCAGCAGCCCCAGGACAGGGGGTTTGGTTGGCTACACCTTC CASSPRTGGLVGYTF
TRBJ1-2 - TRBD1 TRBV5-1 TGCGCCAGCAGCCCTGGGACAGGGGGGAATGGCTACACCTTC CASSPGTGGNGYTF
TRBJ1-2 - TRBD1 TRBV29-1 TGCAGCGTTTCAGGGGGCAACAACTATGGCTACACCTTC CSVSGGNNYGYTF
TRBJ1-6 - TRBD1 TRBV6-6 TGTGCCAGCAGCACCCCGGGACAGAAGCATTCACCCCTCCACTTT CASSTPGQKHSPLHF
TRBJ1-2 once TRBD1 TRBV4-3 TGCGCCAGCAGCCCTCTGACAGGGGACTATGGCTACACCTTC CASSPLTGDYGYTF
TRBJ2-1 - - TRBV2 TGTGCCAGGGGCCGATTTGAGCAGTTCTTC CARGRFEQFF
TRBJ2-5 once - TRBV18 TGTGCCAGCTCACCACCTCTTTTAGCAGAAAAGGGGGAGACCCAGTACTTC CASSPPLLAEKGETQYF
TRBJ1-2 - TRBD1 TRBV2 TGTGCCAGCAGGGGCTTCCCGGGACAGGGAAAGGCCAGCTATGGCTACACCTTC CASRGFPGQGKASYGYTF
TRBJ1-2 once - TRBV3-1/TRBV3-2 TGTGCCAGCAGCCAAGATTCAGGGGACTATGGCTACACCTTC CASSQDSGDYGYTF
TRBJ2-7 once TRBD1 TRBV19 TGTGCCAGTAGTACCAGGGGGAACGAGCAGTACTTC CASSTRGNEQYF
TRBJ1-1 - - TRBV18 TGTGCCAGCTCACCAGCACAGGGAAGTGGAAACACTGAAGCTTTCTTT CASSPAQGSGNTEAFF
TRBJ1-6 - - TRBV5-8 TGTGCCAGCAGCTTGTTGGCTGGGGCTTCTAATTCACCCCTCCACTTT CASSLLAGASNSPLHF
TRBJ2-1 - - TRBV4-1 TGCGCCAGCAGCCGCCAACCAGCGACGGCGGGCAATGAGCAGTTCTTC CASSRQPATAGNEQFF
TRBJ1-4 - - TRBV7-2 TGTGCCAGCAGCTTTACGGGTTCTAATGAAAAACTGTTTTTT CASSFTGSNEKLFF
TRBJ2-3 - TRBD1 TRBV24-1 TGTGCCACATCCAGCGGACAGGCAAGCACAGATACGCAGTATTTT CATSSGQASTDTQYF
TRBJ1-6 - - TRBV24-1 TGTGCCATCCAATCGGGTTATAATTCACCCCTCCACTTT CAIQSGYNSPLHF
TRBJ2-7 - TRBD1 TRBV12-3/TRBV12-4 TGTGCCAGCAGCCCAACAGGGGGCGGCGAGCAGTACTTC CASSPTGGGEQYF